The TCR beta chain under discussion was sequenced for a study of shared clonotypes between healthy human individuals. Findings and limits, study-wide: Specimens sampled were limited to blood, with tissue repertoires likely differing. Unshared clonotypes carried lower generation probabilities than those common to all four donors.

A word on this clone: Its antigen remains unidentified.

Assay runs were performed at deep level. The protocol was immunoSEQ multiplex PCR, while the TCRdb copy is restricted to in-frame clones and leaves out a portion. The sample consists of about 2 million clones, approximately 94% of them appearing once. The CDR3 runs 15 residues. After removal of 2 bases from V and 3 bases from J, the junction contained 7 bases not matched to a gene. Germline CDR1 MGHRA, CDR2 YSYEKL. Naive CD8 cells lacked CD45RO and underwent positive selection for CCR7, leaving out terminally differentiated effector memory CD45RA+ cells. Recent vaccinations or acute infections were absent in the healthy HIV-negative adult donors.

Sequencing used naive CD8+ T cells sorted from blood. V is TRBV4-1 and J is TRBJ2-7; TRBD2 agrees at 7 bases. The receptor comes from a man aged 18 to 30 in good health. The CDR3 here is CASSQLRGIFYEQYF. Here the CDR3 DNA reads TGCGCCAGCAGCCAATTGCGGGGGATCTTCTACGAGCAGTACTTC.